Listed below are T cell receptor beta chains from one sample, sequenced in a study of a mutant IDH1 vaccine in newly diagnosed glioma. The antigens of these receptors remain unknown. Libraries were prepared by immunoSEQ multiplex PCR; TCRdb keeps only in-frame clonotypes and omits some of them. Of 30,000 to 40,000 clones listed, 80% to 85% are singletons. This specimen was PBMCs, taken from a glioma patient whose treatment included an IDH1 peptide vaccine. These receptors were obtained from a man aged 35-49 years with glioma. CDR3s include the opening cysteine and the closing phenylalanine or tryptophan. The order of the fields is CDR3 length, clone size, V gene, D gene, J gene, CDR3 DNA, CDR3 protein. D genes are given only for firm matches. Not all rows give a size; the values are once, few, many and, for expanded clones, a class.

11,few,TRBV20-1,.,TRBJ1-1,TGCAGTGCCAAACTTCGGACTGAAGCTTTCTTT,CSAKLRTEAFF
13,.,TRBV18,.,TRBJ1-1,TGTGCCAGCTTTCTCCCCATCGGCACTGAAGCTTTCTTT,CASFLPIGTEAFF
11,.,TRBV11-3,.,TRBJ2-1,TGTGCCAGCAGCTCCAGCAATGAGCAGTTCTTC,CASSSSNEQFF
16,.,TRBV7-2,.,TRBJ2-7,TGTGCCAGCAGCTTAGCGATCAGGGCCCCATCCTACGAGCAGTACTTC,CASSLAIRAPSYEQYF
16,.,TRBV7-9,TRBD1,TRBJ1-3,TGTGCCAGCAGCAACTACAGGGGAAACTCTGGAAACACCATATATTTT,CASSNYRGNSGNTIYF
12,.,TRBV19,.,TRBJ2-3,TGTGCCAGTAAAGGTGGCGCCTCTACGCAGTATTTT,CASKGGASTQYF
15,.,TRBV10-3,TRBD2,TRBJ2-1,TGTGCCATCCAGGGTGCGGGAGTTCCCTACAATGAGCAGTTCTTC,CAIQGAGVPYNEQFF
15,once,TRBV5-1,.,TRBJ1-1,TGCGCCAGCAGCTTGGAGGCAGACGGGAGCACTGAAGCTTTCTTT,CASSLEADGSTEAFF
16,few,TRBV7-9,.,TRBJ2-7,TGTGCCAGCATCTTTTCCCTCTTTGGGGAGCCGGGTGAGCAGTACTTC,CASIFSLFGEPGEQYF
17,.,TRBV18,.,TRBJ2-1,TGTGCCAGCTCACCCAGGACTTCACGGGGGCCCTACAATGAGCAGTTCTTC,CASSPRTSRGPYNEQFF
15,.,TRBV6-5,.,TRBJ1-4,TGTGCCAGCAGTTACTCTGACCCTCAGAGTGAAAAACTGTTTTTT,CASSYSDPQSEKLFF
13,medium-sized,TRBV6-1,.,TRBJ2-7,TGTGCCAGCAGTGAAGCTTTCCGCGCAGAGCAGTACTTC,CASSEAFRAEQYF
13,.,TRBV5-1,.,TRBJ2-7,TGCGCCAGCAGCTTGGGCGACACCTACGAGCAGTACTTC,CASSLGDTYEQYF
13,few,TRBV5-1,.,TRBJ2-5,TGCGCCAGCAGCTCTGGAGCCCAAGAGACCCAGTACTTC,CASSSGAQETQYF
12,.,TRBV13,.,TRBJ2-7,TGTGCCAGCAGCAACCGGGGGCTTAAGCAGTACTTC,CASSNRGLKQYF
15,few,TRBV14,TRBD1,TRBJ1-1,TGTGCCAGCAGCCAGGGACAGGGGCGGAACACTGAAGCTTTCTTT,CASSQGQGRNTEAFF
10,medium-sized,TRBV20-1,.,TRBJ2-7,TGCAGTGCTAGACGGGACGAGCAGTACTTC,CSARRDEQYF
11,.,TRBV5-1,.,TRBJ2-5,TGCGCCAGCAAAACGGAAGAGACCCAGTACTTC,CASKTEETQYF
12,.,TRBV9,.,TRBJ2-5,TGTGCCAGCAGCGTAGGGGGGGAGACCCAGTACTTC,CASSVGGETQYF
16,.,TRBV9,.,TRBJ1-2,TGTGCCAGCAGCGCACTAATGGGGCCGGCTAACTATGGCTACACCTTC,CASSALMGPANYGYTF
15,.,TRBV5-1,.,TRBJ2-1,TGCGCCAGCAGCTTCCTTCAGGGTTCGGGGGTTGAGCAGTTCTTC,CASSFLQGSGVEQFF
16,.,TRBV7-2,TRBD1,TRBJ1-5,TGTGCCAGCAGCTGGGGACAGGATAATAGCAATCAGCCCCAGCATTTT,CASSWGQDNSNQPQHF
16,.,TRBV6-5,TRBD1,TRBJ2-3,TGTGCCAGCAGTTACTCGACTGGACAGGGCACAGATACGCAGTATTTT,CASSYSTGQGTDTQYF
17,.,TRBV5-1,.,TRBJ2-5,TGCGCCAGCGGCACGCAAACAGTTGGGAGAATGCAGGAGACCCAGTACTTC,CASGTQTVGRMQETQYF
15,.,TRBV19,TRBD2,TRBJ2-1,TGTGCCGTACGTAGCGGGATGAGCTCCTACAATGAGCAGTTCTTC,CAVRSGMSSYNEQFF
13,.,TRBV25-1,TRBD1,TRBJ1-4,TGTGCCAGCAGTGAATTTGGACAGGGAAAACTGTTTTTT,CASSEFGQGKLFF
12,.,TRBV5-1,.,TRBJ2-5,TGCGCCAGCATAGGTCAGGAAGAGACCCAGTACTTC,CASIGQEETQYF
12,.,TRBV4-1,.,TRBJ2-5,TGCGCCAGCAGCCGAGTTGGGGAGACCCAGTACTTC,CASSRVGETQYF
11,.,TRBV6-4,.,TRBJ2-7,TGTGCCAGCAGTGACTTCCTCAAGCAGTACTTC,CASSDFLKQYF
14,.,TRBV6-1,.,TRBJ2-3,TGTGCCAGCAGCGCAGGGTGGATCGCAGATACGCAGTATTTT,CASSAGWIADTQYF
15,.,TRBV6-8,.,TRBJ1-1,TGTGCCAGCAGTCCCCTGGGGGGGGAGAAAACTGAAGCTTTCTTT,CASSPLGGEKTEAFF
14,.,TRBV6-5,.,TRBJ2-6,TGTGCCAGCAGACTGGACTCTGGGGCCAACGTCCTGACTTTC,CASRLDSGANVLTF
15,.,TRBV18,.,TRBJ1-5,TGTGCCAGCTCACCAGGGAGGGGTGGAAATCAGCCCCAGCATTTT,CASSPGRGGNQPQHF
16,.,TRBV6-5,.,TRBJ2-1,TGTGCCAGCAGTTACAATGTGGGTAGGGGATACAATGAGCAGTTCTTC,CASSYNVGRGYNEQFF
16,.,TRBV6-6,TRBD1,TRBJ1-4,TGTGCCAGCAGTTACTCGAGCACGGGACAGGGTGAAAAACTGTTTTTT,CASSYSSTGQGEKLFF
15,.,TRBV19,.,TRBJ2-7,TGTGCCAGTAGTATTACCAGCGGACGCTCCTACGAGCAGTACTTC,CASSITSGRSYEQYF
16,.,TRBV2,.,TRBJ2-1,TGTGCCAGCAGCCTCCTTAGCGGACCTGGTGGGAATGAGCAGTTCTTC,CASSLLSGPGGNEQFF
11,once,TRBV7-9,.,TRBJ2-7,TGTGCCAGCAGCAAAGCAGACGAGCAGTACTTC,CASSKADEQYF
13,.,TRBV9,.,TRBJ2-5,TGTGCCAGCAGCGTAGGAGCGGCTGCGACCCAGTACTTC,CASSVGAAATQYF
13,.,TRBV6-5,.,TRBJ1-3,TGTGCCAGCAGTCGCCTTGCCGGAAACACCATATATTTT,CASSRLAGNTIYF
13,.,TRBV6-6,.,TRBJ2-7,TGTGCCAGCAGCCAGAGACGCCCTGGCGAGCAGTACTTC,CASSQRRPGEQYF
14,once,TRBV6-5,.,TRBJ1-3,TGTGCCAGCAGCAACCTCCTTTCTGGAAACACCATATATTTT,CASSNLLSGNTIYF
15,.,TRBV5-1,.,TRBJ1-1,TGCGCCAGCAGCCTTCGACTGGGAGGTAGCACTGAAGCTTTCTTT,CASSLRLGGSTEAFF
16,.,TRBV2,TRBD1,TRBJ2-7,TGTGCCAGCAGTGAACCGGGACAGGGGGCATCCTACGAGCAGTACTTC,CASSEPGQGASYEQYF
11,.,TRBV20-1,.,TRBJ2-1,TGCAGTGCTAGAGTCGGCGCTGAGCAGTTCTTC,CSARVGAEQFF
15,.,TRBV9,TRBD2,TRBJ2-3,TGTGCCAGCAGCAGCGCTAGCGGGAGCACAGATACGCAGTATTTT,CASSSASGSTDTQYF
15,.,TRBV6-1,.,TRBJ2-7,TGTGCCAGCAGTGATATGGCAATTAATCCCTACGAGCAGTACTTC,CASSDMAINPYEQYF
14,.,TRBV29-1,TRBD1,TRBJ1-2,TGCAGCGTGGATGTACAGGGGACCTTCGGAGGCTACACCTTC,CSVDVQGTFGGYTF
13,.,TRBV5-1,.,TRBJ2-2,TGCGCCAGCAGCTACTCAAACACCGGGGAGCTGTTTTTT,CASSYSNTGELFF